This T cell receptor (beta chain) derives from a study of CD8 T cells in Susac syndrome. The CDR3 consists of 12 residues. V dropped 5 bases and J dropped 3 bases, with 8 bases sitting between them. The RNA, roughly 0.45 to 1 ug, was put through reverse transcription using random hexamers. TCRdb re-called the immunoSEQ multiplex PCR reads through MiXCR, storing one row per CDR3 protein. The sample consists of some 160,000 distinct CDR3 sequences, 85% to 95% of them appearing once. A few counts support this clonotype. Specimen: CD8+ T cells from PBMCs. The TCR comes from a human donor with multiple sclerosis. The V and J genes are TRBV12-3 or TRBV12-4 and TRBJ2-7; tentatively, D is TRBD1 (6 bases). The CDR3 coding sequence is TGTGCCAGCAGTCCACAGGGCTACGAGCAGTACTTC. Translation: CASSPQGYEQYF.